Shown below are 8 T cell receptor beta chains from a single sample sequenced in a study of control samples from healthy donors and cancer patients. Sequenced by immunoSEQ multiplex PCR; TCRdb stores in-frame clones only, minus some. The sample includes about 85,000 clones, roughly nine tenths seen only once; the top ten take 7.5% to 9%. Sequenced: blood. Receptors were obtained from a woman aged 60 to 75 in good health.

The rearrangement links TRBV19 to TRBJ2-2; tentatively, D is TRBD1 (5 bases). There are 8 residues in the CDR3. CDR1 and CDR2 from the germline V gene are LNHDA and SQIVND (reference sequence). Trimming took off 11 bases at V and 10 bases at J, with 5 bases between the two ends. In nucleotides, the CDR3 is TGTGCCGGGGCGGAGCTGTTTTTT. Its translation: CAGAELFF.

This rearrangement joins TRBV19 to TRBJ2-1; 8 positions agree with TRBD2. The CDR3 runs to 17 residues. The V and J ends lost 7 bases and 8 bases, in that order; junction bases with no gene match: 19. Per germline, CDR1 LNHDA and CDR2 SQIVND (reference sequence). CDR3 sequence: CASTLRGSSGRIYEQFF. In nucleotides, the CDR3 is TGTGCCAGTACCCTCAGAGGTTCCAGCGGGAGAATTTATGAGCAGTTCTTC.

V gene TRBV5-8 combines with J gene TRBJ1-5, with D unresolved. Between the trimmed V and J ends, which lost 3 bases and 2 bases, there was a span of 12 bases. The CDR3 has 15 amino acids. Germline CDR1 is SGHTS and CDR2 is YDEGEE. CDR3 nucleotide sequence: TGTGCCAGCAGCTCATTCGGAGGTGGCAATCAGCCCCAGCATTTT. Translating gives CASSSFGGGNQPQHF.

This clone is termed medium-sized. V and J are TRBV27 and TRBJ1-2, with 10 bases fitting TRBD1. The CDR3 covers 16 residues. Unmatched junction bases numbered 11, after V lost 5 bases and J lost 5 bases. Germline lookup yields CDR1 MNHEY and CDR2 SMNVEV (reference sequence). CDR3 residues: CASSNDLGTGVYGYTF. CDR3 bases: TGTGCCAGCAGTAACGACCTCGGGACAGGGGTTTATGGCTACACCTTC.

About this clone: An end of the junction does not agree with germline; a read error may underlie this. The rearrangement joins TRBV7-9 to TRBJ1-3, with D possibly matching TRBD1 (5 bases). CDR1 is SEHNR, CDR2 FQNEAQ, per germline (reference sequence). This CDR3 region has 16 residues. CDR3 in amino acids: CASSIAGQKNGNTIYF. CDR3 DNA sequence: TGTGCCAGCAGCATAGCAGGGCAGAAGAATGGAAACACCATATATTTT.

V gene TRBV28 combines with J gene TRBJ1-2; no firm D call. The CDR3 length is 15 residues. From germline, CDR1 is MDHEN and CDR2 SYDVKM. The germline V and J ends were trimmed by 6 bases and 0 bases, with 14 bases remaining between them. In DNA form, the CDR3 reads TGTGCCAGCAGCCCGCAAAGCTCTTCTAACTATGGCTACACCTTC. The encoded protein is CASSPQSSSNYGYTF.

This chain uses TRBV18 with TRBJ1-1; D call uncertain. The ends were cut back, 4 bases at V and 0 bases at J, with 9 bases in the middle. The CDR3 sequence is 14 residues long. Germline V lookup: CDR1 KGHSH, CDR2 LQKENI. Written as DNA, the CDR3 is TGTGCCAGCTCACAGAGCACCATGAACACTGAAGCTTTCTTT. Residues: CASSQSTMNTEAFF.

This clone is large. CDR3: CASSIRQGENYGYTF. For the CDR3, the DNA is TGTGCCAGTAGTATTCGGCAGGGGGAGAACTATGGCTACACCTTC. The chain joins TRBV19 to TRBJ1-2; 7 bases align to TRBD1. Germline V gives CDR1 LNHDA, CDR2 SQIVND (reference sequence). Trimming cost V 3 bases and J 2 bases; bases outside gene matches: 6. This CDR3 spans 15 amino acids.